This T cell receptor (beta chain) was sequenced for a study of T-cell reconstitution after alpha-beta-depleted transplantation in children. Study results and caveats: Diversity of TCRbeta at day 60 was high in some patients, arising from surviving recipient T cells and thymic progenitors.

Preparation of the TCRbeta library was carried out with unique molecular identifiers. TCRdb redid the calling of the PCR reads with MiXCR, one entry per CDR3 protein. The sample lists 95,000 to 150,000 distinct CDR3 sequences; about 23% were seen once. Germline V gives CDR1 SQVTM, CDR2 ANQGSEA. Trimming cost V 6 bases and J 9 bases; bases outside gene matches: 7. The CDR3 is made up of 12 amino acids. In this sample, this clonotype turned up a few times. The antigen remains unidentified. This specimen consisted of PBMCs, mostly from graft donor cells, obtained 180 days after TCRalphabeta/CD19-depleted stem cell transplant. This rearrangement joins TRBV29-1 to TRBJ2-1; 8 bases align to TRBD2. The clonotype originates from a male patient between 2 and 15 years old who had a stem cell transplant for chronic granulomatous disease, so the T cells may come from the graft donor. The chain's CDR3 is CSVLAGWGEQFF. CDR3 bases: TGCAGCGTATTAGCGGGATGGGGTGAGCAGTTCTTC.